This TCR beta chain was retrieved from a study of regulatory T cells in long-lasting Graves disease. Germline CDR1 is SNHLY and CDR2 is FYNNEI. J was trimmed by 7 bases and V by 1 base; bases with no gene match: 8. This CDR3 spans 15 amino acids. Indicated time point: newly diagnosed GD, antithyroid drugs for less than 3 months. PBMC-derived RNA was used for the TCR library. The TCR beta library used iRepertoire HTBI primers with Arm-PCR amplification of CDR3. TCRdb used MiXCR to reprocess the multiplex PCR reads, holding one entry per CDR3 protein. The sample carries about 520,000 distinct CDR3 sequences, around 12% recorded once. This sample was shared with a second study, whose subject was T cells in Graves' hyperthyroidism and ophthalmopathy. This second study says: Subjects aged 18 to 65 presented with newly diagnosed hyperthyroidism of less than 2 months' duration. In blood, most of the thyroid clonotypes expanded above 0.001 were also present.

The chain uses TRBV2 and TRBJ2-7; 9 positions agree with TRBD2. The sequencing here drew on peripheral blood mononuclear cells (PBMCs), taken at new diagnosis, from a patient treated with antithyroid drugs. The clonotype comes from a woman in her twenties or thirties with Graves disease. The CDR3 protein is CASSEGAGGTNEQYF. The DNA for the CDR3 is TGTGCCAGCAGTGAAGGGGCGGGAGGGACCAATGAGCAGTACTTC.